These 19 T cell receptor beta chains were sequenced from one sample in a study of beta chain features in type 1 diabetes. Expressed TCRB transcripts were sequenced because the isolated RNA had all been reverse transcribed beforehand. Generated by immunoSEQ multiplex PCR, the TCRdb table keeps only in-frame clones and is missing some. Of 500,000 to 850,000 clones in the sample, around 15% are singletons; the top ten hold 0.035% to 0.04%. Study findings and constraints: TCRB CDR3s from Type 1 diabetes patients were moderately but significantly shorter in all four CD4+ subsets.

These receptors have no known antigen. Sequenced input: naive CD4+ T cells from blood. The receptor set was obtained from a man younger than 30 with type 1 diabetes.

This clone was recorded a few times. The chain combines TRBV29-1 with TRBJ2-7, with a weak D call TRBD1 (5 bases). The CDR3 totals 13 residues. V lost 5 bases and J lost 4, with 15 bases in between. Per the germline V gene, CDR1 is SQVTM and CDR2 is ANQGSEA. The CDR3 nucleotides read TGCAGCGTTACAGGACAAGACGTGTACGAGCAGTACTTC. This codes for CSVTGQDVYEQYF.

The rearrangement joins TRBV7-9 to TRBJ1-1, with D possibly matching TRBD1 (6 bases). CDR1 and CDR2 (germline): SEHNR, FQNEAQ (reference sequence). V lost 1 base and J 5 bases, leaving 14 bases between the germline ends. The CDR3 is 15 residues long. CDR3 in amino acids: CASSLDRRGITEAFF. CDR3 DNA sequence: TGTGCCAGCAGCTTAGATCGGAGGGGGATTACTGAAGCTTTCTTT.

The genes are TRBV7-2 and TRBJ2-7, with D tentatively TRBD1 (6 bases). Trimming took 5 bases from V and 2 from J, leaving 13 bases between them. Germline-derived CDR1 and CDR2 are SGHTA and FQGNSA. The CDR3 length is 14 residues. The CDR3 here is CASSRGQFAYEQYF. CDR3 nucleotide sequence: TGTGCCAGCAGCCGTGGACAGTTCGCCTACGAGCAGTACTTC.

This chain joins TRBV30 and TRBJ2-6, with 12 bases lining up with TRBD1. V was pared by 5 bases and J by 2 bases, with 10 bases of the junction left unmatched. The length of the CDR3 is 18 residues. Germline V CDR1 and CDR2: GTSNPN, SVGIG (reference sequence). CDR3 residues: CAWGSGWDRGPGANVLTF. CDR3 nucleotide sequence: TGTGCCTGGGGAAGTGGATGGGACAGGGGGCCTGGGGCCAACGTCCTGACTTTC.

This clone was seen more than once but under ten times. The V and J genes are TRBV5-1 and TRBJ2-2; D unclear. Trimming removed 1 base at V and 6 bases at J, with 7 bases between. Germline lookup yields CDR1 SGHRS and CDR2 YFSETQ. The CDR3 length is 13 residues. The DNA of the CDR3 is TGCGCCAGCAGCTTGAATTTATCCGGGGAGCTGTTTTTT. Translation: CASSLNLSGELFF.

V gene TRBV21-1 combines with J gene TRBJ2-7. TRBV21-1 is a pseudogene. The CDR3 sequence is 19 residues long. CDR3 coding DNA: TGTGCCAGCAGCAATTCTAAGGGGACGTCATGGAGGCCCGTCTACGAGCAGTACTTC. It yields the protein CASSNSKGTSWRPVYEQYF.

The chain joins TRBV2 to TRBJ1-3, with 7 bases matching TRBD1. Trimming at V came to 2 bases and at J to 3 bases, leaving 10 bases not matched to a gene. Germline CDR1 and CDR2: SNHLY and FYNNEI. The CDR3 runs 17 residues. The CDR3 coding sequence is TGTGCCAGCAGTGAACGGTACAGGGGTTTCTTTGGAAACACCATATATTTT. Encoded protein: CASSERYRGFFGNTIYF. The variable domain in full, completed from reference TRBV2 and TRBJ1-3, reads EPEVTQTPSHQVTQMGQEVILRCVPISNHLYFYWYRQILGQKVEFLVSFYNNEISEKSEIFDDQFSVERPDGSNFTLKIRSTKLEDSAMYFCASSERYRGFFGNTIYFGEGSWLTVV.

The CDR3 loop is CATSGREPQHF. The CDR3 nucleotides read TGTGCCACCAGCGGGAGGGAGCCCCAGCATTTT. V gene TRBV15 combines with J gene TRBJ1-5; no definite D call. The CDR3 has 11 amino acids. Germline loops: CDR1 LNHNV, CDR2 YYDKDF (reference sequence). V gave up 5 bases and J gave up 8 bases, with 7 bases separating them.

J is TRBJ1-3 and V is TRBV6-5; the D gene is possibly TRBD1 (5 bases). Germline V gives CDR1 MNHEY, CDR2 SVGAGI. The CDR3 runs 13 residues. V lost 11 bases and J lost 8, with 19 bases in between. Here the CDR3 reads CAVFQPARDTIYF. DNA for the CDR3: TGTGCCGTGTTTCAGCCAGCCAGGGACACCATATATTTT.

Comment on this clone: The same CDR3 arises from other DNA sequences in this sample as well. This chain links TRBV29-1 with TRBJ2-5, with 8 bases matching TRBD1. This CDR3 has 12 residues. J lost 5 bases, V lost 5 bases, and 4 bases had no gene match. CDR1 is SQVTM, CDR2 ANQGSEA, per germline. CDR3 bases: TGCAGCGTTTCAGGGGGCCGGGAGACCCAGTACTTC. Amino acid sequence: CSVSGGRETQYF.

This sequence joins TRBV25-1 and TRBJ2-7; D possibly corresponds to TRBD1 (6 bases). Germline lookup yields CDR1 MGHDK and CDR2 SYGVNS. CDR3 length: 12 amino acids. V lost 8 bases and J 5 bases, leaving 13 bases between the germline ends. The CDR3 spells CASQKGVHEQYF. DNA for the CDR3: TGTGCCAGCCAGAAGGGGGTCCACGAGCAGTACTTC.

This clone was counted a few times. The gene calls are TRBV14 and TRBJ1-1, with unresolved D. There are 13 residues in the CDR3. Germline V lookup: CDR1 SGHDN, CDR2 FVKESK. The V end was cut by 4 bases, the J end by 3 bases, with 9 bases between. The CDR3 sequence: CASSRGRYTEAFF. The CDR3 nucleotides are TGTGCCAGCAGCCGCGGACGGTACACTGAAGCTTTCTTT.

The chain links TRBV2 to TRBJ2-7; 8 bases line up with TRBD1. Germline CDR1 reads SNHLY; CDR2 reads FYNNEI. CDR3 length: 14 residues. Unmatched junction bases numbered 8, after V lost 6 bases and J lost 4 bases. The CDR3 here is CASRPGQERYEQYF. CDR3 in DNA: TGTGCCAGCAGGCCGGGACAGGAGCGTTACGAGCAGTACTTC.

The genes are TRBV9 and TRBJ1-6, with 8 nucleotides matching TRBD1. This CDR3 is 14 amino acids long. With V trimmed by 3 bases and J by 8 bases, 4 bases remained unmatched. The germline V gene has CDR1 SGDLS and CDR2 YYNGEE. The CDR3 DNA follows: TGTGCCAGCAGCGGACCGACAGGGGATTCACCCCTCCACTTT. It encodes CASSGPTGDSPLHF. Supplemented by reference TRBV9 and TRBJ1-6, the full variable domain reads DSGVTQTPKHLITATGQRVTLRCSPRSGDLSVYWYQQSLDQGLQFLIQYYNGEERAKGNILERFSAQQFPDLHSELNLSSLELGDSALYFCASSGPTGDSPLHFGNGTRLTVT.

The genes are TRBV9 and TRBJ2-7; D unclear. V lost 0 bases, J lost 2 bases, and 6 bases lay in between. The CDR3 spans 13 residues. CDR1 is SGDLS, CDR2 YYNGEE, per germline. The CDR3 DNA follows: TGTGCCAGCAGCGTAGGGGCAGCCTACGAGCAGTACTTC. This translates into CASSVGAAYEQYF.

The chain is built from TRBV2 and TRBJ2-5; 7 positions match TRBD2. Unmatched junction bases numbered 10, after V lost 5 bases and J lost 4 bases. CDR1 and CDR2 from the germline V gene are SNHLY and FYNNEI. The CDR3 loop spans 15 amino acids. The CDR3 protein is CASSLRGGRRETQYF. The DNA of the CDR3 is TGTGCCAGCAGTCTAAGGGGAGGGAGGAGAGAGACCCAGTACTTC.

The V and J genes are TRBV30 and TRBJ2-5, with TRBD2 matching 7 bases. Germline V gene sequence: CDR1 GTSNPN, CDR2 SVGIG (reference sequence). V was pared by 4 bases and J by 5 bases, with 10 bases of the junction left unmatched. The length of the CDR3 is 14 residues. The CDR3 DNA sequence: TGTGCCTGGACTCGGCGGGGGACGAGGGAGACCCAGTACTTC. Translated, it gives CAWTRRGTRETQYF. Supplemented by reference TRBV30 and TRBJ2-5, the full variable domain reads SQTIHQWPATLVQPVGSPLSLECTVEGTSNPNLYWYRQAAGRGLQLLFYSVGIGQISSEVPQNLSASRPQDRQFILSSKKLLLSDSGFYLCAWTRRGTRETQYFGPGTRLLVL.

V usage is TRBV7-9 and J usage is TRBJ2-3; TRBD2 matches at 8 bases. Germline V CDR1 and CDR2: SEHNR, FQNEAQ (reference sequence). Germline trimming cut 3 bases from V and 2 bases from J; bases unmatched to any gene: 7. This CDR3 is 16 amino acids long. Written as DNA, the CDR3 is TGTGCCAGCAGCTTTCCCGGCGGGGGGAACACAGATACGCAGTATTTT. This encodes CASSFPGGGNTDTQYF.

The chain recombines TRBV7-2 with TRBJ1-6; unclear D gene. This CDR3 region has 15 residues. V was trimmed by 2 bases and J by 9 bases, leaving 14 bases between them. Germline V gene lookup returns CDR1 SGHTA and CDR2 FQGNSA. The CDR3 region has the DNA TGTGCCAGCAGCTTAATTGTAGGGTCCGGTTCACCCCTCCACTTT. It translates to CASSLIVGSGSPLHF.